Included here is one T cell receptor beta chain sequence, with context. Looked up from germline, CDR1 is DFQATT and CDR2 is SNEGSKA (reference sequence). The CDR3 is made up of 16 amino acids. V was trimmed by 3 bases and J by 5 bases, leaving 20 bases between them. The sample belongs to a study of blood T cell repertoires in COVID-19. Original methodology: Estimates of nucleated cell counts were drawn from the amplification of reference gene primers. Assay used: immunoSEQ multiplex PCR; TCRdb lists only in-frame clones, some missing. V, J and clone size were drawn from that table, and D and trimming were deduced from the DNA. The data hold roughly 230,000 clones, with roughly 87% observed a single time.

The specimen sequenced was peripheral blood. The sequence was collected from a human donor in a cohort sampled during active COVID-19. This chain connects TRBV20-1 to TRBJ1-5; D unclear. The CDR3: CSASSSFGLYDQPQHF. Written as DNA, the CDR3 is TGCAGTGCTAGTAGTTCATTTGGACTTTACGATCAGCCCCAGCATTTT.